Shown below are 16 T cell receptor beta chains from a single sample sequenced in a study of cytomegalovirus exposure and HLA in healthy donors. The PCR used 60 Vbeta and 13 Jbeta primers. Generated by immunoSEQ multiplex PCR, the TCRdb table keeps only in-frame clones and is missing some. Of fewer than 200,000 clones in the sample, around 80% were seen once. The material sequenced was PBMCs. The receptors come from a girl aged 10-17 years in good health and CMV-seropositive.

V is TRBV15 and J is TRBJ2-5; perhaps TRBD2 as D (6 bases). Germline CDR1 LNHNV, CDR2 YYDKDF (reference sequence). The CDR3 runs to 18 residues. Trimming left V 0 bases short and J 5 bases short, with 22 bases between. CDR3 bases: TGTGCCACCAGCAGAGATCGATCCGGGAGTGGAGGGTCGGAGACCCAGTACTTC. It codes for CATSRDRSGSGGSETQYF.

The chain links TRBV11-2 to TRBJ1-2, with 9 bases that match TRBD1. Germline assignment: CDR1 SGHAT and CDR2 FQNNGV. The CDR3 contains 16 residues. With 5 bases clipped from V and 2 bases from J, the junction kept 9 bases outside the gene matches. The chain's CDR3 is CASSDLKQGANYGYTF. CDR3 nucleotide sequence: TGTGCCAGCAGCGATCTAAAACAGGGGGCGAACTATGGCTACACCTTC.

This chain uses TRBV18 with TRBJ2-1; D possibly corresponds to TRBD1 (6 bases). V was shortened by 3 bases and J by 3 bases, with 15 bases between the two germline ends. Looked up from germline, CDR1 is KGHSH and CDR2 is LQKENI. CDR3 length: 16 amino acids. CDR3 region: CASSPKGDGDYNEQFF. CDR3 DNA: TGTGCCAGCTCACCGAAGGGGGACGGGGACTACAATGAGCAGTTCTTC.

This rearrangement joins TRBV5-4 to TRBJ2-5; 8 bases fit TRBD2. CDR1 and CDR2 (germline): SGHNT, YYREEE (reference sequence). Trimming cost V 0 bases and J 4 bases; bases outside gene matches: 11. CDR3 size: 17 residues. The CDR3, as DNA: TGTGCCAGCAGCTTGGTAGCTAGCGGGTTGTGGGGAGAGACCCAGTACTTC. Encoded protein: CASSLVASGLWGETQYF.

The genes are TRBV27 and TRBJ2-1; D is undetermined. Germline values: CDR1 MNHEY, CDR2 SMNVEV (reference sequence). The ends were cut back, 4 bases at V and 0 bases at J, with 4 bases in the middle. The CDR3 spans 13 residues. The CDR3 DNA reads TGTGCCAGCAGTTGGGCCTCCTACAATGAGCAGTTCTTC. This translates into CASSWASYNEQFF.

The CDR3 spells CASAGDNSYEQYF. The CDR3 bases are TGCGCCAGCGCTGGGGACAACTCCTACGAGCAGTACTTC. The chain joins TRBV5-1 to TRBJ2-7; D might be TRBD1 (6 bases). There are 13 residues in the CDR3. V lost 7 bases to trimming and J lost 0 bases, with 11 bases between them. CDR1 is SGHRS and CDR2 is YFSETQ in the germline V gene.

In DNA, the CDR3 is TGTGCCAGCACCACCAGGGAAGCCGGGGAGCTGTTTTTT. Translation gives CASTTREAGELFF. V is TRBV6-5 and J is TRBJ2-2, with a possible D match to TRBD1 (5 bases). Trimming left V 7 bases short and J 6 bases short, with 12 bases between. Germline assignment: CDR1 MNHEY and CDR2 SVGAGI. There are 13 residues in the CDR3.

The J gene is TRBJ1-2, the V gene TRBV6-1; D possibly corresponds to TRBD1 (6 bases). Germline loops: CDR1 MNHNS, CDR2 SASEGT. The germline V and J ends were trimmed by 3 bases and 4 bases, with 12 bases remaining between them. The CDR3 totals 14 residues. CDR3 in amino acids: CASSDGRGGYGYTF. The CDR3 DNA reads TGTGCCAGCAGTGATGGCAGGGGTGGCTATGGCTACACCTTC.

The chain employs TRBV19 and TRBJ2-1; TRBD2 is a possible D gene (5 bases). Trimming removed 1 base from V and 10 bases from J, with 11 bases in between. The CDR3 sequence is 13 residues long. CDR1 and CDR2 from the germline V gene are LNHDA and SQIVND (reference sequence). The CDR3 nucleotides are TGTGCCAGTAGTATAGTGGGCGGGCGGGAGCAGTTCTTC. This translates into CASSIVGGREQFF.

This clone was counted between two and nine times. The V call is TRBV10-3, the J call TRBJ2-1, with 8 bases that match TRBD2. The V gene's germline CDR1 is ENHRY and CDR2 SYGVKD. This CDR3 is 14 amino acids long. V shed 4 bases, J shed 7 bases, and the junction held 6 bases outside the gene matches. The CDR3 protein is CAISGSGSGNEQFF. The CDR3 nucleotides read TGTGCCATCAGTGGGAGCGGGAGCGGGAATGAGCAGTTCTTC.

CDR3 in DNA: TGTGCCAGCAGCCACAGCGGGACACCCGAGTACTATGGCTACACCTTC. Protein: CASSHSGTPEYYGYTF. The chain carries TRBV7-9 and TRBJ1-2; D is possibly TRBD1 (6 bases). CDR3 length: 16 amino acids. CDR1 and CDR2 (germline): SEHNR, FQNEAQ (reference sequence). Trimming shortened V by 5 bases and J by 3 bases, and 19 bases separated the two germline ends.

The sample holds a few counts of this clone. This chain links TRBV25-1 with TRBJ1-4; D perhaps matches TRBD1 (5 bases). Germline assignment: CDR1 MGHDK and CDR2 SYGVNS. With 9 bases removed from V and 10 bases from J, the gap between germline ends came to 15 bases. This CDR3 has 12 amino acids. The CDR3 protein is CARLTGCGKLFF. The CDR3 DNA sequence: TGTGCCAGGCTTACAGGCTGTGGAAAACTGTTTTTT. The variable domain in full, with the rest retrieved from reference TRBV25-1 and TRBJ1-4, is EADIYQTPRYLVIGTGKKITLECSQTMGHDKMYWYQQDPGMELHLIHYSYGVNSTEKGDLSSESTVSRIRTEHFPLTLESARPSHTSQYLCARLTGCGKLFFGSGTQLSVL.

The J gene is TRBJ1-1, the V gene TRBV28; weak D call: TRBD1 (5 bases). This CDR3 has 13 residues. Germline-derived CDR1 and CDR2 are MDHEN and SYDVKM. V shed 2 bases and J shed 11 bases, with 15 bases lying between them. The CDR3 nucleotides are TGTGCCAGCAGTTTACGCCCAGGGTCCGGGGCTTTCTTT. It yields the protein CASSLRPGSGAFF.

This clone was observed a few times. J is TRBJ2-1 and V is TRBV10-3; 7 positions agree with TRBD2. J was trimmed by 0 bases and V by 10 bases; bases with no gene match: 9. CDR1 is ENHRY and CDR2 is SYGVKD in the germline V gene. The CDR3 length is 15 residues. The CDR3 DNA sequence: TGTGCCACCGGGGGAGCGGGGATCTCCTACAATGAGCAGTTCTTC. As protein: CATGGAGISYNEQFF.

The rearrangement uses TRBV7-8 and TRBJ2-1; 8 positions match TRBD1. V lost 4 bases, J lost 12 bases, and 14 bases stayed unmatched. Germline V lookup: CDR1 SGHVS, CDR2 FQNEAQ. This CDR3 has 15 residues. CDR3 DNA: TGTGCCAGCAGCTGGGATGCGGGACAGGAGAAGTGGCAGTTCTTC. As protein: CASSWDAGQEKWQFF.

This chain joins TRBV2 and TRBJ2-1; TRBD1 matches 7 bases. J was trimmed by 5 bases and V by 6 bases; bases with no gene match: 7. CDR1 is SNHLY, CDR2 FYNNEI, per germline. The CDR3 is 14 residues long. DNA of the CDR3: TGTGCCAGCAGGGCGGACAGGTCGCACAATGAGCAGTTCTTC. This gives the protein CASRADRSHNEQFF.